This T cell receptor beta chain originates from a study of persistence of HIV-infected CD4 T cells. The overall study: Donors had been on suppressive ART for a median of roughly 8 years.

This was the immunoSEQ version 4 assay in survey mode. Genomic DNA was diluted to around 10 ng/uL, up to roughly 1 ug per sample. Sequenced by immunoSEQ multiplex PCR; TCRdb stores in-frame clones only, minus some. The sample lists 44,000 or so clones, just over 90% occurring once. The germline V gene has CDR1 SGHTA and CDR2 FQGNSA. V lost 7 bases, J lost 9 bases, and 16 bases lay in between. The CDR3 sequence is 14 residues long. Cells were stimulated nonspecifically with anti-CD3/anti-CD28 magnetic beads. Sorting of responding CD4+ T cells relied on upregulated CD40 ligand together with CD69. PBMCs were depleted of CD8+ T cells before stimulation. This clone appeared a single time. The antigen is unknown.

The specimen comprised CD4+ T cells sorted from PBMCs after approximately 19-hour stimulation, sampled from a patient who received antiretroviral therapy. V usage is TRBV7-2 and J usage is TRBJ1-6; no firm D call. The receptor comes from an adult man with HIV who was CMV-seropositive. The CDR3 DNA is TGTGCCAGCATACTAAGTCCGGGTGTTTCACCCCTCCACTTT. Its protein product is CASILSPGVSPLHF. The whole variable domain, remainder taken from reference TRBV7-2 and TRBJ1-6, is GAGVSQSPSNKVTEKGKDVELRCDPISGHTALYWYRQSLGQGLEFLIYFQGNSAPDKSGLPSDRFSAERTGGSVSTLTIQRTQQEDSAVYLCASILSPGVSPLHFGNGTRLTVT.